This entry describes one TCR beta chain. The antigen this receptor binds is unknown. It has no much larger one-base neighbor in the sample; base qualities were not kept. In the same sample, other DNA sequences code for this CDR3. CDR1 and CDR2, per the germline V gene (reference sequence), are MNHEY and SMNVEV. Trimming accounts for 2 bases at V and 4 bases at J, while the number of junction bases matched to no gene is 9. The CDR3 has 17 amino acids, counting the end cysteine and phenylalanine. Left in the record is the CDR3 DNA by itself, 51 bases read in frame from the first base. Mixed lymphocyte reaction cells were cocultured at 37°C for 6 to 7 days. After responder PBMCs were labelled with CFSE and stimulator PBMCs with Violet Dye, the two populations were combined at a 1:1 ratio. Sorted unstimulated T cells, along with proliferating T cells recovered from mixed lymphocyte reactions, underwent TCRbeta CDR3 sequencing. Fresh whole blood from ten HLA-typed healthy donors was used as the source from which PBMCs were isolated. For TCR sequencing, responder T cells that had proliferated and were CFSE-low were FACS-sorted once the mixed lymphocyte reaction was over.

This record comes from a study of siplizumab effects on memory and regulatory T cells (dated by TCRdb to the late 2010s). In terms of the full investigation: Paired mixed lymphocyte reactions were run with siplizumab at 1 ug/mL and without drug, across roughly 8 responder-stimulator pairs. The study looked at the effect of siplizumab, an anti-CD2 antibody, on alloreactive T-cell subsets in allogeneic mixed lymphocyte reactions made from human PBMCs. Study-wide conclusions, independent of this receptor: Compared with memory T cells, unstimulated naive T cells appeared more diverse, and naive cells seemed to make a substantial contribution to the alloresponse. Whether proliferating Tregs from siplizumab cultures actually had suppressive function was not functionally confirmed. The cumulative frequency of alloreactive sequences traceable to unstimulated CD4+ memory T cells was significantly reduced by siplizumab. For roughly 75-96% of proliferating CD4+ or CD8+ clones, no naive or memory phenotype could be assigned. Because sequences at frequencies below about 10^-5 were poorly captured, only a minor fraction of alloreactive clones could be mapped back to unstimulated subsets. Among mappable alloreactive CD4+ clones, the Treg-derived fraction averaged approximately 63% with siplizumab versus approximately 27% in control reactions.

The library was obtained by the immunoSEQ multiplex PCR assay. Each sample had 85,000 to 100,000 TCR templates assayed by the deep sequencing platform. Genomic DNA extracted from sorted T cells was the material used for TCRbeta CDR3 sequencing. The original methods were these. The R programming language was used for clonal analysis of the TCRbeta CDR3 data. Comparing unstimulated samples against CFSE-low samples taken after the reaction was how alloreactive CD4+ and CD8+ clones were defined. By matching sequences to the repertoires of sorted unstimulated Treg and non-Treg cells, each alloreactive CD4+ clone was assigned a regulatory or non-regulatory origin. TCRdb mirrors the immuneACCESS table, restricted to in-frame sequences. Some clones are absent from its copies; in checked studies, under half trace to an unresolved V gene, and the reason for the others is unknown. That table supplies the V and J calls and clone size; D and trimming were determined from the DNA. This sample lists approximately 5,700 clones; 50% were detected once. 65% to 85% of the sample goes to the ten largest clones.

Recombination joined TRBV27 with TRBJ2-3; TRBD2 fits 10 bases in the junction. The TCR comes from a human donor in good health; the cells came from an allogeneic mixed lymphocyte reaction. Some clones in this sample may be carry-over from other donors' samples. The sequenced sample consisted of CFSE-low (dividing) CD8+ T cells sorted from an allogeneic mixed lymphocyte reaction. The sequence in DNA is TGTGCCAGCAGTTTAAACAGACTAGCGGGTGGGGCAGATACGCAGTATTTT. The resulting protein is CASSLNRLAGGADTQYF.